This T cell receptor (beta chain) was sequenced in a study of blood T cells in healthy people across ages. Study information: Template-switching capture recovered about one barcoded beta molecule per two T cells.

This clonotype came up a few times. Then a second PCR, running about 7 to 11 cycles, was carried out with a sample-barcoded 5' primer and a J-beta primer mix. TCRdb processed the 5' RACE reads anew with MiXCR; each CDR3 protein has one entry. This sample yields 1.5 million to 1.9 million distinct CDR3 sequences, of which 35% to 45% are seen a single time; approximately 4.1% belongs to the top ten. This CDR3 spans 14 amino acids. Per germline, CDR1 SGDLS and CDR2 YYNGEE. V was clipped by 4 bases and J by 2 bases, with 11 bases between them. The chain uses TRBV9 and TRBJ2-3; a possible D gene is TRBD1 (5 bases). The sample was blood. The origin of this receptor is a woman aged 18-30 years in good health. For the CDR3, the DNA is TGTGCCAGCAGCCCCAGACAGACCACAGATACGCAGTATTTT. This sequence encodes CASSPRQTTDTQYF.